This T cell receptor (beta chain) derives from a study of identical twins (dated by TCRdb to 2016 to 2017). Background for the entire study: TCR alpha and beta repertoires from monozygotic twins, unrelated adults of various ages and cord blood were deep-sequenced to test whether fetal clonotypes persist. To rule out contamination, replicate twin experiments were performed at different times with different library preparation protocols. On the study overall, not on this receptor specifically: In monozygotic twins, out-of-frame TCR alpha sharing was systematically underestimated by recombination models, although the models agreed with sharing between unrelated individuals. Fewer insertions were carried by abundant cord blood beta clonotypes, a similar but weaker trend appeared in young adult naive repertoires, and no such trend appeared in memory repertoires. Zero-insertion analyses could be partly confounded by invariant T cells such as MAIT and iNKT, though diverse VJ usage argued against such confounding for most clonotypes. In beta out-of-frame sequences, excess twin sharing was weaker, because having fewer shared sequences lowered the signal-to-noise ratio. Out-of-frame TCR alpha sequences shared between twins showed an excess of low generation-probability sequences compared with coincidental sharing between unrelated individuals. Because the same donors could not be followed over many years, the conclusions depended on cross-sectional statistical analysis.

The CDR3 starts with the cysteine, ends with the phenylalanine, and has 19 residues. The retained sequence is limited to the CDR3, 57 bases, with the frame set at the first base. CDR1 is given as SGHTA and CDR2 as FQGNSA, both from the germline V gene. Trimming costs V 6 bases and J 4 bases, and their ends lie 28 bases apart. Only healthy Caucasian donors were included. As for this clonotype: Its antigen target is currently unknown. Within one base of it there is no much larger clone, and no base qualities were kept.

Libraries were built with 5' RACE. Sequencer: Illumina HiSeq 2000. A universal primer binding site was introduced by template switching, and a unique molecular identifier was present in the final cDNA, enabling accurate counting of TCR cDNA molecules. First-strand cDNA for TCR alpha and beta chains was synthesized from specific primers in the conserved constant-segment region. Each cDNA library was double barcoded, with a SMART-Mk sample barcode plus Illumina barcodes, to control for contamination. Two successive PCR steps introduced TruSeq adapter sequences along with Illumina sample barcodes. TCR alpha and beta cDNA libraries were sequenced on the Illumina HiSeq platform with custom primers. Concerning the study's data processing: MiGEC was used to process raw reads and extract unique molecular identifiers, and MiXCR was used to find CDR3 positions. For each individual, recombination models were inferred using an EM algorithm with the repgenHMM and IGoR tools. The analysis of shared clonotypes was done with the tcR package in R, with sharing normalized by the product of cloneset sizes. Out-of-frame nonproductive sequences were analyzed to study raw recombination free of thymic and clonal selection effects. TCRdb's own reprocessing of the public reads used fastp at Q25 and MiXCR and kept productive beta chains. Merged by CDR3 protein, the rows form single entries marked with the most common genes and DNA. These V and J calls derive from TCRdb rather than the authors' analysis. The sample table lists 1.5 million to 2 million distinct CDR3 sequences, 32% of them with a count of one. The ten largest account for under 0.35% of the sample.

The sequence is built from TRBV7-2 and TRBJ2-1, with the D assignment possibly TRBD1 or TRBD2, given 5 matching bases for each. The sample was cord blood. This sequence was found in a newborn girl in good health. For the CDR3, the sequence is CASRSSGRPLAGVYNEQFF. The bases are TGTGCCAGCAGATCATCAGGGCGGCCGCTAGCCGGAGTTTACAATGAGCAGTTCTTC.